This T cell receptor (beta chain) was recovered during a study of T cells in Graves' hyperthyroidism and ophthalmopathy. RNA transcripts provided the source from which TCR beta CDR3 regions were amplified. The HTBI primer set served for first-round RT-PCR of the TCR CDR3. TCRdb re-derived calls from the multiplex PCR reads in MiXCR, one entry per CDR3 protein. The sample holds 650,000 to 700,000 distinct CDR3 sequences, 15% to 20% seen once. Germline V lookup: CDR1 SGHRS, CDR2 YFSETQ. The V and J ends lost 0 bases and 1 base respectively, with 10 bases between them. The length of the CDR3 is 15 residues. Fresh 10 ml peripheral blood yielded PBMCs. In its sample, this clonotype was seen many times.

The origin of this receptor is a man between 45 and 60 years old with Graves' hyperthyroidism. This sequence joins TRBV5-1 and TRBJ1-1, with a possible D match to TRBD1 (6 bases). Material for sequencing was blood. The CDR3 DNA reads TGCGCCAGCAGCTTGGTGGGGACACCGAACACTGAAGCTTTCTTT. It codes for CASSLVGTPNTEAFF.